The text below deals with one TCR beta chain. The CDR3 has 15 amino acids. Germline V gives CDR1 MNHEY, CDR2 SMNVEV (reference sequence). V shed 4 bases and J 7 bases; nucleotides not matched to a gene: 5. One entry per CDR3 protein, called by TCRdb with MiXCR from the RT-PCR reads. Counted here are hundreds of thousands of distinct CDR3 sequences, 12% to 15% occurring once; the ten biggest clones make up roughly 3.9%. The chain is built from TRBV27 and TRBJ2-3; 13 bases fit TRBD2. What was sequenced was memory CD4+ T cells from blood. The TCR originated in a female donor in good health, serving as a healthy control. CDR3 sequence (DNA): TGTGCCAGCAGTTGGACTAGCGGGAGCATGAATACGCAGTATTTT. Amino acid sequence: CASSWTSGSMNTQYF.